This TCR beta chain was retrieved from a study of blood T cell repertoires in COVID-19. Study-level information: In each case, the material was cDNA or gDNA derived from T cells, B-cell-depleted T cells, or PBMCs.

V gave up 5 bases and J gave up 6 bases, with 10 bases separating them. CDR3 size: 12 residues. Germline values: CDR1 SEHNR, CDR2 FQNEAQ (reference sequence). Authors' data handling: Estimation of nucleated cell counts relied on the amplification of reference gene primers. Some clones are missing from TCRdb's copy, which holds only in-frame ones; the method was immunoSEQ multiplex PCR. The V and J calls and clone size come from that table; D and trimming were worked out from the DNA. The table lists about 200,000 clones, more than 85% of them singletons. This chain connects TRBV7-9 to TRBJ1-2, with D unclear. The source of this sequence is a man aged 55-75 years with acute or convalescent COVID-19. The material sequenced was peripheral blood. The CDR3 is CASSPGSNGYTF. In DNA, the CDR3 is TGTGCCAGCAGCCCCGGGAGCAATGGCTACACCTTC.